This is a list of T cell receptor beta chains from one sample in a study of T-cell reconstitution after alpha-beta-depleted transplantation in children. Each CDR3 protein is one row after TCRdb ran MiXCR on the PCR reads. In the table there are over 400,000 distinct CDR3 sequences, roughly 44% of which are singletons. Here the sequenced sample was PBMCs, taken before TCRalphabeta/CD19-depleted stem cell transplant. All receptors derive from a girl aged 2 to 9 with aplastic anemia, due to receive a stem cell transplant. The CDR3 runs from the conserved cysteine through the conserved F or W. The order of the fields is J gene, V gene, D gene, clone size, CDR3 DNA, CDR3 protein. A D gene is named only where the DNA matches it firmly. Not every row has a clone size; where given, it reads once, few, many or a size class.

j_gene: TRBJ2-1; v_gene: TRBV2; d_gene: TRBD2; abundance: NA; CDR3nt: TGTGCCAGCAACGGAGGACTAGCGGGAGGAAGTGAGCAGTTCTTC; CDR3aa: CASNGGLAGGSEQFF
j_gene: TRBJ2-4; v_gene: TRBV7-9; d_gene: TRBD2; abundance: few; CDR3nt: TGTGCCAGCAGCCTTACGACTAGCGGGGACATTCAGTACTTC; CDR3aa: CASSLTTSGDIQYF
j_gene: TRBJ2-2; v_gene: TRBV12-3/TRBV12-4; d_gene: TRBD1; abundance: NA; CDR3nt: TGTGCCAGCAGGCAAAGGGACAGGGAGGCCGGGGAGCTGTTTTTT; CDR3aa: CASRQRDREAGELFF
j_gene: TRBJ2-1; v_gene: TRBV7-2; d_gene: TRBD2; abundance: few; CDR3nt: TGTGCCAGCACTCGGACTAGCGGCAATGAGCAGTTCTTC; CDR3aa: CASTRTSGNEQFF
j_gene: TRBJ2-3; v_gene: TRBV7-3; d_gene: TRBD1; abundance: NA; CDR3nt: TGTGCCAGCAGCACGTCCGGGACAGCCGGCGATACGCAGTATTTT; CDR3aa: CASSTSGTAGDTQYF
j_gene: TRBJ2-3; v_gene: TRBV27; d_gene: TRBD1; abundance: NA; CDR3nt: TGTGCCAGCAGTAAATACCGGGACAGGCCCGAGTTTAGCACAGATACGCAGTATTTT; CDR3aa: CASSKYRDRPEFSTDTQYF
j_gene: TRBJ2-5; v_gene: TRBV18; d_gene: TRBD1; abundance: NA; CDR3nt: TGTGCCAGCTCACCGGGACAGCCAGAGACCCAGTACTTC; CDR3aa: CASSPGQPETQYF
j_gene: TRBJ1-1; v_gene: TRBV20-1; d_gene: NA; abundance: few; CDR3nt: TGCAGTGCTAGGGGTTTAGAGGGGGTGAACACTGAAGCTTTCTTT; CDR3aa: CSARGLEGVNTEAFF
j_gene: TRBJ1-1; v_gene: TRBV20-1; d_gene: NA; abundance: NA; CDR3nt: TGCAGTGCATGGGAAGGGAACACTGAAGCTTTCTTT; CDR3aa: CSAWEGNTEAFF
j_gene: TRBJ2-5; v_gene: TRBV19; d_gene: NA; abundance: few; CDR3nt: TGTGCCAGTAGGGATGTGGGACAAGAGACCCAGTACTTC; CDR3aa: CASRDVGQETQYF
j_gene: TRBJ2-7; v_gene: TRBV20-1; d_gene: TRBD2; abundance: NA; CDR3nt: TGCAGTGCGGGGACTAGCGGGAGGGCCTACGAGCAGTACTTC; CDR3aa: CSAGTSGRAYEQYF
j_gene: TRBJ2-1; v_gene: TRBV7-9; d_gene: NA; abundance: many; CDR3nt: TGTGCCAGCAGCTCCCCTGCCACCTATCGGGTTGATGAGCAGTTCTTC; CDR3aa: CASSSPATYRVDEQFF
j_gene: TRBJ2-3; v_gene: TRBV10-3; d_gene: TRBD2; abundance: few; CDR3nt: TGTGCCATCAGTGAGTCCCCTAGCGGGAGTAGCTCAGATACGCAGTATTTT; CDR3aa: CAISESPSGSSSDTQYF
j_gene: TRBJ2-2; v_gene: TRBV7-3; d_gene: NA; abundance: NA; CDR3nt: TGTGCCAGCAGCGTTAAGATAAACACCGGGGAGCTGTTTTTT; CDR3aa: CASSVKINTGELFF
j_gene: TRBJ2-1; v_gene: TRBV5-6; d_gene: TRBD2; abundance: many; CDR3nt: TGTGCCAGCAGCTTGGCCCCTCTCCGAGCGGGGGACTCCTACAATGAGCAGTTCTTC; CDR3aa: CASSLAPLRAGDSYNEQFF
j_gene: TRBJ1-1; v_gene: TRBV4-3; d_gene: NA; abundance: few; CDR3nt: TGCGCCAGCAGCCAAGAGGGGCGGGGGAACACTGAAGCTTTCTTT; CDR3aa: CASSQEGRGNTEAFF
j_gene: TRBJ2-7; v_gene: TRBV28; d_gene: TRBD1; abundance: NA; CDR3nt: TGTGCCAGCAAGGGAACAGGGGGCTGGGACGAGCAGTACTTC; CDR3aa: CASKGTGGWDEQYF
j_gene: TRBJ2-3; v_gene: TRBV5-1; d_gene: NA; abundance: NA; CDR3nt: TGCGCCAGCAGCTTGGGGGCGACCGGGACGCAGTATTTT; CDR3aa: CASSLGATGTQYF
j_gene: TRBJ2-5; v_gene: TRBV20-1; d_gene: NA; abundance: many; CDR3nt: TGCAGTGCTACCGCGGGCAGCCGAGAGACCCAGTACTTC; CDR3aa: CSATAGSRETQYF
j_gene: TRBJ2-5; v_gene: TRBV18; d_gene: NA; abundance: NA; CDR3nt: TGTGCCAGCTCGCTACAGGGTATGGAGACCCAGTACTTC; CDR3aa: CASSLQGMETQYF
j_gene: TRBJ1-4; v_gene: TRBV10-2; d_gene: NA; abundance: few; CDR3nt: TGCGCCAGCAGTGTTAGCAGGGGAGCTAATGAAAAACTGTTTTTT; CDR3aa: CASSVSRGANEKLFF
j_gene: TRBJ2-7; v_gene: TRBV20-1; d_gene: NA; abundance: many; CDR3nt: TGCAGTGCGTACGAAACTTTCTCCTACGAGCAGTACTTC; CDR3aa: CSAYETFSYEQYF
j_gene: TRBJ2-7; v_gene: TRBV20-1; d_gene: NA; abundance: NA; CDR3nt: TGCAGTGCTAGAGGAAGTGGTAAGGTCGGCAGTAGCTCCTACGAGCAGTACTTC; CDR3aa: CSARGSGKVGSSSYEQYF
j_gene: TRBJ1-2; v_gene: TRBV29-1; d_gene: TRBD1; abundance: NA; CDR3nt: TGCAGCGTTGAAAGCCGAGGTGTCGACAGGGACTATGGCTACACCTTC; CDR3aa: CSVESRGVDRDYGYTF
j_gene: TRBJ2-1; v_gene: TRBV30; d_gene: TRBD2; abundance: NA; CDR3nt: TGTGCCTGGCGGAGGGGAGGGCCAAACAATGAGCAGTTCTTC; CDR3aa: CAWRRGGPNNEQFF
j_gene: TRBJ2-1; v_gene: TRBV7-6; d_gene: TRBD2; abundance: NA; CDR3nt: TGTGCCAGCAGCTTAGATCGGACTAGCGGGGGCCATGAGCAGTTCTTC; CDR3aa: CASSLDRTSGGHEQFF
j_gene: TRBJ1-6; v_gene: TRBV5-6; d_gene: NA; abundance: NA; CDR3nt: TGTGCCAGCAGCTTGGGGGCCTACTATAATTCACCCCTCCACTTT; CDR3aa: CASSLGAYYNSPLHF
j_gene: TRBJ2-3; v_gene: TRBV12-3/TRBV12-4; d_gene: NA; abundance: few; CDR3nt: TGTGCCAGCAGTTTTGGCCTCAACACAGATACGCAGTATTTT; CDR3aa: CASSFGLNTDTQYF
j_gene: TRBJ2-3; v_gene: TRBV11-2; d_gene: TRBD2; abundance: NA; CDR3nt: TGTGCCAGCAGCAGCGGGAGTCGCACAGATACGCAGTATTTT; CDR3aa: CASSSGSRTDTQYF
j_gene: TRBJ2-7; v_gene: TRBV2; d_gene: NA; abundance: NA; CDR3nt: TGTGCCAGCAGTATCCGATGGGGGGAGCAGTACTTC; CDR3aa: CASSIRWGEQYF
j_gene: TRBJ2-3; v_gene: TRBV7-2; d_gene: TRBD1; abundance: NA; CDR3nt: TGTGCCAGCAGCCCGGGACAGGGGGTGGTAGATACGCAGTATTTT; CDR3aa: CASSPGQGVVDTQYF
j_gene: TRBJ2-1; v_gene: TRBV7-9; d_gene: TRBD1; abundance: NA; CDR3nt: TGTGCCAGCAGCTTTGTGCAGGGGGTGACAGATGAGCAGTTCTTC; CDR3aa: CASSFVQGVTDEQFF
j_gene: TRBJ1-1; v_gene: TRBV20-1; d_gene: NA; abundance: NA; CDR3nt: TGCAGTGCTCCCGCCATCAACACTGAAGCTTTCTTT; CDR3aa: CSAPAINTEAFF
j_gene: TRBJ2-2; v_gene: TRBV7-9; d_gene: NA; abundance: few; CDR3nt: TGTGCCAGCAGCTTGAGGGCGGCGGGACCCACCGGGGAGCTGTTTTTT; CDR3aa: CASSLRAAGPTGELFF
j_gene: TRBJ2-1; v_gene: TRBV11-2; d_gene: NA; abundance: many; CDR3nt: TGTGCCAGCAGCTTAGTATTGGGGGTCTCTGAGCAGTTCTTC; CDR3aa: CASSLVLGVSEQFF
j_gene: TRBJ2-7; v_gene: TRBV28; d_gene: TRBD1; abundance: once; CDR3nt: TGTGCCAGCATGGACAGGGAAGACTACGAGCAGTACTTC; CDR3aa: CASMDREDYEQYF
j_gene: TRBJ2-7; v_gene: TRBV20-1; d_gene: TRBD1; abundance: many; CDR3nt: TGCAGTGCTAGAGATCCGAAGGGGACAGGGGATTATAGCTACGAGCAGTACTTC; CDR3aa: CSARDPKGTGDYSYEQYF
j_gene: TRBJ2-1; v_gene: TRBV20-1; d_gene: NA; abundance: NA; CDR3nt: TGCAGTGCTAGGATGTATTCGGGGGACTACAATGAGCAGTTCTTC; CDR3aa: CSARMYSGDYNEQFF
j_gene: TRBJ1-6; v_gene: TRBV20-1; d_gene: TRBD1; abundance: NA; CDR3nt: TGCAGTGCTAGACCCGGGACAGGGGACAATTCACCCCTCCACTTT; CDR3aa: CSARPGTGDNSPLHF
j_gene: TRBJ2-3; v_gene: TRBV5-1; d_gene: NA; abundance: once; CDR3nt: TGCGCCAGCAGCGTCTCACGGCCAGATACGCAGTATTTT; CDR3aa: CASSVSRPDTQYF
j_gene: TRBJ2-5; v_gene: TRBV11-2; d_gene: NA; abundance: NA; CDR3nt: TGTGCCAGCAGCTTAGGAGTAAAAGAGACCCAGTACTTC; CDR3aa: CASSLGVKETQYF
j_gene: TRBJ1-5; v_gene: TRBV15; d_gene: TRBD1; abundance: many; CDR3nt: TGTGCCACCAGCAGAGACAGGGGGAATCAGCCCCAGCATTTT; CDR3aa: CATSRDRGNQPQHF
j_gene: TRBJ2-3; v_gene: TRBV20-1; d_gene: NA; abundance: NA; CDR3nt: TGCAGTGCCGGGGACGAAGGCACAGATACGCAGTATTTT; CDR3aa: CSAGDEGTDTQYF
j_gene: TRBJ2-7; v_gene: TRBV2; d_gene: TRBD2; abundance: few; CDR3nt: TGTGCCAGCTCCCCATGGCGTAGCGGGGTAGCCTACGAGCAGTACTTC; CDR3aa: CASSPWRSGVAYEQYF
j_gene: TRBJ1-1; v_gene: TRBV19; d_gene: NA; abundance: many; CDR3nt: TGTGCCAGTAGCCGAGTGGGCGCTGAAGCTTTCTTT; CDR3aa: CASSRVGAEAFF
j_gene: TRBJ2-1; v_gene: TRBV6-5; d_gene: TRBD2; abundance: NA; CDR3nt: TGTGCCAGCAGTTACTTGACTAGCGGGAGTGATGAGCAGTTCTTC; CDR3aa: CASSYLTSGSDEQFF
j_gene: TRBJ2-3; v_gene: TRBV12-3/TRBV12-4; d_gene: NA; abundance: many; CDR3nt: TGTGCCAGCAGCCCCGGAGCTAGCACAGATACGCAGTATTTT; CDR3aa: CASSPGASTDTQYF
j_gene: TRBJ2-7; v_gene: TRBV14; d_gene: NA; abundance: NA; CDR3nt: TGTGCCAGCAGTCCCTATGGCTTGTACTTC; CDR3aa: CASSPYGLYF